This T cell receptor (beta chain) was obtained from a study of early T cells in non-severe SARS-CoV-2 infection. Background on the study: Sequencing used unsorted whole-blood bulk RNA, so chains lack pairing.

This clonotype has a count of ten or more. What it binds is unknown. Between the trimmed V and J ends, which lost 5 bases and 3 bases, there was a span of 13 bases. This CDR3 is 14 amino acids long. Per the germline V gene, CDR1 is MNHNS and CDR2 is SASEGT. The study, taken as a whole, reports: A preference for anti-spike CD8 responses marked VDJdb matching, which missed private and CD4 specificities.

Attached unique molecular identifiers marked individual cDNA molecules. MiXCR, run by TCRdb on the 5' RACE reads, gives a single entry per CDR3 protein. The sample gives about 100,000 distinct CDR3 sequences, approximately 13% of which show up once; approximately 2.3% is in the top ten. This rearrangement joins TRBV6-1 to TRBJ1-2; D is perhaps TRBD1 (5 bases). The specimen sequenced was whole blood. The clonotype was recovered from an adult who was a healthcare worker with PCR-confirmed SARS-CoV-2 infection or an uninfected control (not recorded which). The CDR3 nucleotides read TGTGCCAGCAGTTGGGGGAGGTCGGACTATGGCTACACCTTC. This translates into CASSWGRSDYGYTF.